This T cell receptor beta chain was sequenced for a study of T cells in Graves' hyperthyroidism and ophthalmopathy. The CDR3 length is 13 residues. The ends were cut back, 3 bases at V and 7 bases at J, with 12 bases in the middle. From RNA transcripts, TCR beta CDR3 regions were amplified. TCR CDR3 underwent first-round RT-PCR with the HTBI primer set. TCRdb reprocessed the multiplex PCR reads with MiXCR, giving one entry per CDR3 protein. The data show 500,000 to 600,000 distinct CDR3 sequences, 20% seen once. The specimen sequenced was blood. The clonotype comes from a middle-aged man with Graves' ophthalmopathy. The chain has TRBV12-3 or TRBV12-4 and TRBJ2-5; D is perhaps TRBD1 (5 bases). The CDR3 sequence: CASSFFRVGTQYF. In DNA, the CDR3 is TGTGCCAGCAGTTTTTTCAGGGTCGGGACCCAGTACTTC.